Sequencing of this T cell receptor beta chain was carried out in a study of cytomegalovirus exposure and HLA in healthy donors. With 60 Vbeta and 13 Jbeta primers, the PCR was carried out. Produced via immunoSEQ multiplex PCR; TCRdb's table is partial and in-frame only. Here the sample spans 140,000 or so clones, roughly 79% being singletons. Germline V lookup: CDR1 SQVTM, CDR2 ANQGSEA. The CDR3 covers 14 residues. Trimming left V 3 bases short and J 8 bases short, with 19 bases between. Material: PBMCs. This clonotype was sampled from a woman aged 60 to 75 in good health and CMV-seropositive. The J gene is TRBJ1-2, the V gene TRBV29-1; D remains ambiguous. The CDR3 DNA is TGCAGCGTTGATGAACGGGTGGTGGGTTCGGGCTACACCTTC. Translation gives CSVDERVVGSGYTF. Combining the CDR3 with reference TRBV29-1 and TRBJ1-2 gives the whole variable domain SAVISQKPSRDICQRGTSLTIQCQVDSQVTMMFWYRQQPGQSLTLIATANQGSEATYESGFVIDKFPISRPNLTFSTLTVSNMSPEDSSIYLCSVDERVVGSGYTFGSGTRLTVV.